A single sample gave rise to the 20 T cell receptor beta chains below, sequenced in a study of PD-1 blockade in classical Hodgkin lymphoma. Each patient experienced a relapse that followed autologous stem cell transplantation, and brentuximab vedotin exposure varied. By magnetic negative selection, CD8+ T cells were isolated from the thawed PBMCs. Produced via immunoSEQ multiplex PCR; TCRdb's table is partial and in-frame only. The data contain 10,000 to 15,000 clones, around four fifths of them seen just once; the ten biggest clones take up approximately 25%. The sample consisted of CD8+ T cells from blood, taken at baseline. All receptors derive from a human donor with classical Hodgkin lymphoma.

The chain carries TRBV6-5 and TRBJ2-7, with a weak D call TRBD1 (6 bases). This CDR3 is 12 amino acids long. V was pared by 5 bases and J by 5 bases, with 10 bases between. Germline V gene sequence: CDR1 MNHEY, CDR2 SVGAGI. The CDR3 loop reads CASSTDSHEQYF. In DNA, the CDR3 is TGTGCCAGCAGTACGGACAGCCACGAGCAGTACTTC.

The chain joins TRBV6-6 to TRBJ2-1; tentatively, D is TRBD2 (6 bases). V dropped 8 bases and J dropped 2 bases, with 10 bases sitting between them. CDR3 length: 13 amino acids. Germline assignment: CDR1 MNHNY and CDR2 SVGAGI (reference sequence). CDR3 protein: CASLAATYNEQFF. The CDR3 DNA sequence: TGTGCCAGCTTAGCGGCCACCTACAATGAGCAGTTCTTC.

The genes are TRBV16 and TRBJ1-6; D is possibly TRBD1 (5 bases). Trimming stripped 2 bases from V and 6 bases from J, with 17 bases between. This CDR3 contains 17 residues. Germline V gene sequence: CDR1 KGHSY, CDR2 FQNENV. The CDR3 reads CASSQLGGGSANSPLHF. CDR3 DNA: TGTGCCAGCAGCCAACTCGGTGGGGGTTCCGCTAATTCACCCCTCCACTTT. Based on the CDR3 plus reference TRBV16 and TRBJ1-6, the full variable domain is GEEVAQTPKHLVRGEGQKAKLYCAPIKGHSYVFWYQQVLKNEFKFLISFQNENVFDETGMPKERFSAKCLPNSPCSLEIQATKLEDSAVYFCASSQLGGGSANSPLHFGNGTRLTVT.

Concerning this clone itself: Relative to the germline gene, one junction end is altered; a read error may explain this. The chain links TRBV6-6 to TRBJ1-2, with 7 bases lining up with TRBD1. This CDR3 contains 14 residues. The germline CDR1 and CDR2 sequences are MNHNY and SVGAGI (reference sequence). The CDR3 DNA follows: TGTGCCAGCAGCCAAGACAGGGTTAACTGTGGCTACACCTTC. This translates into CASSQDRVNCGYTF.

The rearrangement joins TRBV6-5 to TRBJ1-1; 7 bases line up with TRBD1. In germline, CDR1 is MNHEY, CDR2 SVGAGI. The CDR3 is made up of 13 amino acids. Losses at the gene ends were 5 bases for V and 5 bases for J; bases not matched to a gene: 5. CDR3 loop: CASSQTGATEAFF. The CDR3 nucleotides read TGTGCCAGCAGTCAAACAGGGGCAACTGAAGCTTTCTTT.

In its sample, this clone was seen a few times. V and J are TRBV29-1 and TRBJ1-2; D is perhaps TRBD1 (6 bases). Germline V gene lookup returns CDR1 SQVTM and CDR2 ANQGSEA. The V end lost 0 bases, the J end lost 0 bases, and 14 bases lay between the germline ends. The CDR3 has 16 residues. CDR3 DNA: TGCAGCGTTGAAGAAATGAGGGGGATAGCTAACTATGGCTACACCTTC. The encoded protein is CSVEEMRGIANYGYTF.

V and J are TRBV6-6 and TRBJ2-7, with 12 bases that match TRBD1. Unmatched junction bases numbered 3, after V lost 4 bases and J lost 2 bases. There are 15 residues in the CDR3. Germline assignment: CDR1 MNHNY and CDR2 SVGAGI (reference sequence). In DNA form, the CDR3 reads TGTGCCAGCAGTTGGGGACAGGGGGCGGCCTACGAGCAGTACTTC. Its translation: CASSWGQGAAYEQYF.

This rearrangement joins TRBV21-1 to TRBJ1-5. TRBV21-1 constitutes a pseudogene. This CDR3 is 17 amino acids long. The CDR3 DNA sequence: TGTGCCAGCAGCGCTGAAAGGACTCCGGGAAGCAATCAGCCCCAGCATTTT. It codes for CASSAERTPGSNQPQHF.

The chain couples TRBV28 to TRBJ2-7, with 11 positions matching TRBD1. From germline, CDR1 is MDHEN and CDR2 SYDVKM. With 6 bases clipped from V and 1 base from J, the junction kept 5 bases outside the gene matches. This CDR3 has 15 amino acids. CDR3 sequence reads: CASRGDRGFSYEQYF. Here the CDR3 DNA reads TGTGCCAGCAGAGGGGACAGGGGGTTTTCCTACGAGCAGTACTTC.

CDR3 bases: TGTGCCAGCACCTCGGGGTCCGAGCAGTACTTC. The encoded protein is CASTSGSEQYF. This chain links TRBV7-9 with TRBJ2-7, with D possibly being TRBD2 (5 bases). Trimming shortened V by 7 bases and J by 6 bases, and 10 bases separated the two germline ends. CDR1 SEHNR and CDR2 FQNEAQ come from the germline V gene (reference sequence). This CDR3 region has 11 residues.

This clone was found a few times. The gene calls are TRBV14 and TRBJ2-7; 7 bases align to TRBD1. CDR3 length: 14 amino acids. With V trimmed by 3 bases and J by 5 bases, 7 bases remained unmatched. The V gene's germline CDR1 is SGHDN and CDR2 FVKESK. CDR3 nucleotides: TGTGCCAGCAGCCACCCGACAGGGTTACACGAGCAGTACTTC. Amino acid sequence: CASSHPTGLHEQYF.

The V gene is TRBV5-4, the J gene TRBJ2-2; D gene unclear. Germline CDR1 and CDR2: SGHNT and YYREEE (reference sequence). There are 14 residues in the CDR3. Trimming removed 7 bases at V and 4 bases at J, with 14 bases between. The CDR3 reads CASGEIVPTGELFF. The CDR3, as DNA: TGTGCCAGCGGGGAAATAGTCCCCACCGGGGAGCTGTTTTTT.

As DNA, the CDR3 is TGTGCCAGCAGCCCTCAGGGGTACGAGCAGTACTTC. Translated: CASSPQGYEQYF. The V call is TRBV9, the J call TRBJ2-7, with D possibly being TRBD1 (6 bases). Germline V gene data show CDR1 as SGDLS and CDR2 as YYNGEE. The CDR3 contains 12 residues. Trimming shortened V by 4 bases and J by 4 bases, and 9 bases separated the two germline ends. Drawing the rest from reference TRBV9 and TRBJ2-7, the complete variable domain is DSGVTQTPKHLITATGQRVTLRCSPRSGDLSVYWYQQSLDQGLQFLIQYYNGEERAKGNILERFSAQQFPDLHSELNLSSLELGDSALYFCASSPQGYEQYFGPGTRLTVT.

The V call is TRBV7-2, the J call TRBJ2-1, with 8 bases lining up with TRBD2. Germline CDR1 is SGHTA and CDR2 is FQGNSA. The CDR3 has 14 amino acids. Trimming at V came to 8 bases and at J to 7 bases, leaving 10 bases not matched to a gene. The CDR3 region is CASAGTRGKNEQFF. CDR3 in DNA: TGTGCCAGCGCCGGGACTAGGGGGAAAAATGAGCAGTTCTTC.

The chain couples TRBV2 to TRBJ1-1; D not certain. The CDR3 has 13 amino acids. Germline lookup yields CDR1 SNHLY and CDR2 FYNNEI. Deletions cut 3 bases from V and 0 bases from J, with 5 bases between. This CDR3 reads CASSDELNTEAFF. The CDR3 DNA reads as TGTGCCAGCAGTGATGAGCTGAACACTGAAGCTTTCTTT.

The chain carries TRBV10-3 and TRBJ2-7; 12 nucleotides align to TRBD2. The V segment lost 5 bases and the J segment 2 bases; nucleotides outside the gene matches: 1. The length of the CDR3 is 14 residues. From germline, CDR1 is ENHRY and CDR2 SYGVKD. In nucleotides, the CDR3 is TGTGCCATCAGTCGGACTAGCGGGGCCTACGAGCAGTACTTC. This gives the protein CAISRTSGAYEQYF.

The CDR3 is CASSYLGGMLIKFF. CDR3 bases: TGTGCCAGCAGTTACTTGGGGGGTATGCTCATAAAGTTCTTC. The V and J genes are TRBV6-5 and TRBJ2-1, with D possibly being TRBD2 (6 bases). Germline assignment: CDR1 MNHEY and CDR2 SVGAGI. This CDR3 has 14 residues. V was cut by 1 base and J by 14 bases, with 18 bases left in between.

The V call is TRBV27, the J call TRBJ2-7; weak D call: TRBD1 (6 bases). Trimming left V 5 bases short and J 3 bases short, with 17 bases between. Germline V lookup: CDR1 MNHEY, CDR2 SMNVEV (reference sequence). This CDR3 comprises 15 residues. CDR3 sequence: CASSLSHGTIYEQYF. CDR3 bases: TGTGCCAGCAGTCTGTCCCACGGGACAATCTACGAGCAGTACTTC.

This clone was seen a single time. The rearrangement links TRBV13 to TRBJ2-7, with D uncertain. V was pared by 7 bases and J by 0 bases, with 10 bases between. The CDR3 consists of 13 residues. Germline CDR1 and CDR2: PRHDT and FYEKMQ (reference sequence). CDR3 nucleotide sequence: TGTGCCAGCACCCAGGCGGACTCCTACGAGCAGTACTTC. Translated: CASTQADSYEQYF.

The chain employs TRBV7-9 and TRBJ2-3, with D unclear. The V end lost 1 base, the J end lost 3 bases, and 8 bases lay between the germline ends. Germline-derived CDR1 and CDR2 are SEHNR and FQNEAQ (reference sequence). The CDR3 runs 14 residues. The CDR3 loop reads CASSLGPTTDTQYF. The DNA of the CDR3 is TGTGCCAGCAGCTTAGGCCCAACTACAGATACGCAGTATTTT.